The T cell receptor (beta chain) under discussion was sequenced for a study of naive and memory T cell subsets. An equimolar mix of two oligonucleotides served as the beta constant-region primer for TRBC1 and TRBC2. Nested alpha and beta constant-region primers with the SP2 primer drove four PCR rounds on ligated cDNA. TCRdb independently ran MiXCR on the UMI-ligation and nested PCR reads; one entry per CDR3 protein. The sample includes roughly 99,000 distinct CDR3 sequences, 10% to 12% of them seen just once. The ends were cut back, 1 base at V and 0 bases at J, with 13 bases in the middle. The CDR3 runs 17 residues. The germline V gene encodes CDR1 KGHSY and CDR2 FQNENV. CMV status came from CD4+ T cell IFNgamma after overnight CMV lysate stimulation of fresh PBMCs. Note on this clonotype: Its antigen is undetermined.

Study outcomes and limitations: Naive repertoires, especially CD8, held a few larger clonotypes, possibly memory cells re-expressing CD45RA.

J is TRBJ2-1 and V is TRBV16, with a weak D call TRBD2 (5 bases). The sequencing sample was made of naive CD4+ T cells from blood. This clonotype originated in a human donor in good health. CDR3 DNA: TGTGCCAGCAGCCAATTCGGGGTGGAAAGCTCCTACAATGAGCAGTTCTTC. Its protein is CASSQFGVESSYNEQFF. Full variable domain (rest looked up from reference TRBV16 and TRBJ2-1): GEEVAQTPKHLVRGEGQKAKLYCAPIKGHSYVFWYQQVLKNEFKFLISFQNENVFDETGMPKERFSAKCLPNSPCSLEIQATKLEDSAVYFCASSQFGVESSYNEQFFGPGTRLTVL.